The rows below give T cell receptor beta chains drawn from one sample of a study of PD-1 blockade in classical Hodgkin lymphoma. Profiled with immunoSEQ multiplex PCR; TCRdb holds only in-frame clones, not every one. Of around 50,000 clones in the sample, around 90% were seen once. Source: peripheral blood mononuclear cells (PBMCs), taken before the fourth cycle of nivolumab. Every receptor here comes from a human donor with classical Hodgkin lymphoma. Each CDR3 is given with its conserved first and last residue. The D gene is left open where the match is weak. Some rows mark clone size as missing; the rest say once, few, many or name a class of expanded clone.

DNA | CDR3 | D | length | J | V | size
TGTGCCAGCAGCGTAACGCCGCGGGGGTCCGAAGAGACCCAGTACTTC | CASSVTPRGSEETQYF | TRBD2 | 16 | TRBJ2-5 | TRBV9 | .
TGCGCCAGCAGCCGGTTAGGAAACACTGAAGCTTTCTTT | CASSRLGNTEAFF | . | 13 | TRBJ1-1 | TRBV5-1 | .
TGTGCTAGTGGTAAATCAACAGGGTCCGAGCAGTACTTC | CASGKSTGSEQYF | . | 13 | TRBJ2-7 | TRBV12-5 | .
TGTGCCAGCAGAAACACCGGGACTGTAAACAATGAGCAGTTCTTC | CASRNTGTVNNEQFF | . | 15 | TRBJ2-1 | TRBV6-4 | .
TGTGCCAGCAGTGAATTGAACAATCAGCCCCAGCATTTT | CASSELNNQPQHF | . | 13 | TRBJ1-5 | TRBV25-1 | .
TGTGCCAGCTTGAGGGAAACGGGCACAGATACGCAGTATTTT | CASLRETGTDTQYF | . | 14 | TRBJ2-3 | TRBV7-8 | .
TGTGCCAGCAGTTCCCTCGGGGGGGGTAGCACAGATACGCAGTATTTT | CASSSLGGGSTDTQYF | TRBD2 | 16 | TRBJ2-3 | TRBV6-6 | few
TGTGCCAGCAGCTTGGAGATAAGAGGAAGGGGGGGAGTAACAGATACGCAGTATTTT | CASSLEIRGRGGVTDTQYF | . | 19 | TRBJ2-3 | TRBV5-6 | .
TGTGCCAGCAGCGTCAGGGACAGGCCCCCTTTAGGGACCCAGTACTTC | CASSVRDRPPLGTQYF | TRBD1 | 16 | TRBJ2-5 | TRBV11-3 | .
TGTGCCAGCAGGCGGGGGGACTACAATGAGCAGTTCTTC | CASRRGDYNEQFF | TRBD2 | 13 | TRBJ2-1 | TRBV2 | .
TGTGCCATCAGGACGGGGAACACTGAAGCTTTCTTT | CAIRTGNTEAFF | . | 12 | TRBJ1-1 | TRBV10-3 | .
TGTGCCAGCTCAGATGAGACACTGCGCACAGATACGCAGTATTTT | CASSDETLRTDTQYF | . | 15 | TRBJ2-3 | TRBV18 | .
TGCAGCGTTGAGACAGGGGGAAGCTACGAGCAGTACTTC | CSVETGGSYEQYF | TRBD1 | 13 | TRBJ2-7 | TRBV29-1 | once
TGTGCCTGGAGTGTACGACGGGAGGAGCTGTTTTTT | CAWSVRREELFF | . | 12 | TRBJ2-2 | TRBV30 | .
TGCAGCGTTGCCGGGACACTCTCCTACGAGCAGTACTTC | CSVAGTLSYEQYF | . | 13 | TRBJ2-7 | TRBV29-1 | .
TGTGCCAGTAGTATGGCGCAGGGCCAAAGATACGAGCAGTACTTC | CASSMAQGQRYEQYF | . | 15 | TRBJ2-7 | TRBV19 | .
TGTGCCAGCAGTTTGTGGCAGGTCCTGACTAATGAAAAACTGTTTTTT | CASSLWQVLTNEKLFF | . | 16 | TRBJ1-4 | TRBV28 | once
TGTGCCAGCAAAATGGGGACCGGGGAGCTGTTTTTT | CASKMGTGELFF | . | 12 | TRBJ2-2 | TRBV6-4 | once
TGTGCCAGCAGCAGGGCCAATGAGCAGTTCTTC | CASSRANEQFF | . | 11 | TRBJ2-1 | TRBV11-3 | .
TGTGCCAGCAGTTTATCGGAGGTCAGGGGCTCTGGAAACACCATATATTTT | CASSLSEVRGSGNTIYF | . | 17 | TRBJ1-3 | TRBV27 | .
TGTGCCAGTAGTCTCAGGAGAACCTACGAGCAGTACTTC | CASSLRRTYEQYF | . | 13 | TRBJ2-7 | TRBV19 | .
TGCGCCAGCAGCCAGAGGGGGGCCGAGACCCAGTACTTC | CASSQRGAETQYF | . | 13 | TRBJ2-5 | TRBV5-1 | .
TGCGCCAGCAGCCTAATAGTTGGATACGAGCAGTACTTC | CASSLIVGYEQYF | . | 13 | TRBJ2-7 | TRBV4-1 | .
TGTGCCAGCAGCCAAGGCCAGGGGGCCTACGAGCAGTACTTC | CASSQGQGAYEQYF | TRBD1 | 14 | TRBJ2-7 | TRBV14 | .
TGCGCCAGCAGCTCCAGGGATATGAACACTGAAGCTTTCTTT | CASSSRDMNTEAFF | . | 14 | TRBJ1-1 | TRBV5-1 | .
TGTGCCAGCAGGAAGATTAGCGGGAATGAGCAGTTCTTC | CASRKISGNEQFF | TRBD2 | 13 | TRBJ2-1 | TRBV6-5 | .
TGCGCCAGCAGCTTGGAGGGGCAGGGGACAGGGCCCCAGCATTTT | CASSLEGQGTGPQHF | TRBD1 | 15 | TRBJ1-5 | TRBV5-1 | .
TGTGCCAGCAGTTTGGGACTAGCGGGAACAGATACGCAGTATTTT | CASSLGLAGTDTQYF | TRBD2 | 15 | TRBJ2-3 | TRBV7-2 | .
TGTGCCAGCTCACCCTTTGGACGGCTTACTCCTGGGGCCAACGTCCTGACTTTC | CASSPFGRLTPGANVLTF | . | 18 | TRBJ2-6 | TRBV18 | few
TGTGCCAGCAGTTCACCCCTAGGACAGGGGGCCTACGAGCAGTACTTC | CASSSPLGQGAYEQYF | TRBD1 | 16 | TRBJ2-7 | TRBV7-9 | .
TGTGCCAGCAGTTACTCTACTAGCGGTCCCTACGAGCAGTACTTC | CASSYSTSGPYEQYF | TRBD2 | 15 | TRBJ2-7 | TRBV6-5 | .
TGTGCCAGCAGTCGAACAGGGGTCAACTCCTACGAGCAGTACTTC | CASSRTGVNSYEQYF | TRBD1 | 15 | TRBJ2-7 | TRBV6-5 | .
TGTGCCAGCAGTGCCTATTGGGGTGAAGCTTTCTTT | CASSAYWGEAFF | . | 12 | TRBJ1-1 | TRBV25-1 | .
TGTGCCAGCAGTGATATGGCGGGATTCTCCTACGAGCAGTACTTC | CASSDMAGFSYEQYF | . | 15 | TRBJ2-7 | TRBV6-1 | .
TGTGCCAGCAGCGGCTATACCCGGGAGCTGTTTTTT | CASSGYTRELFF | . | 12 | TRBJ2-2 | TRBV27 | .
TGTGCCAGCAGTGTGCAAGTTATATTGTTCACTGAAGCTTTCTTT | CASSVQVILFTEAFF | . | 15 | TRBJ1-1 | TRBV6-1 | .
TGTGCCAGCTCACCACTCGCTAGCACAGATACGCAGTATTTT | CASSPLASTDTQYF | . | 14 | TRBJ2-3 | TRBV18 | .
TGCAGTGCTATGAGGAATGAGCAGTTCTTC | CSAMRNEQFF | . | 10 | TRBJ2-1 | TRBV20-1 | .